The next 9 T cell receptor beta chains were all read from a single sample in a study of Graves' ophthalmopathy and Graves' hyperthyroidism. Amplified material comprised TCR beta CDR3 regions derived from RNA transcripts. HTBI primers were used in a first-round RT-PCR, which preceded a second-round multiplex PCR. MiXCR, run by TCRdb on the multiplex PCR reads, gives a single entry per CDR3 protein. This table holds over a million distinct CDR3 sequences, about two fifths found once. Material: peripheral blood or thyroid tissue (not recorded which). Receptor source: an adult man with Graves' hyperthyroidism.

This clonotype has only one observation. A read error may explain this, as a much larger clone is one base away. The chain has TRBV5-1 and TRBJ2-5, with TRBD1 identical over 7 bases. This CDR3 comprises 15 residues. The germline V gene encodes CDR1 SGHRS and CDR2 YFSETQ. CDR3 sequence (DNA): TGCGCCAGCAGCTTGATGGGAGACAGGGAAGAGGCCCAGTACTTC. It is translated as CASSLMGDREEAQYF.

This clonotype appeared many times. The rearrangement uses TRBV29-1 and TRBJ1-2, with a tentative D call TRBD1 (5 bases). Germline CDR1 is SQVTM and CDR2 is ANQGSEA. Trimming took 6 bases from V and 7 from J, leaving 9 bases between them. The CDR3 is 10 amino acids. DNA of the CDR3: TGCAGCGTACGCGACAGTGGCTACACCTTC. Its protein is CSVRDSGYTF.

This rearrangement joins TRBV27 to TRBJ1-6; D is unclear. Between the trimmed V and J ends, which lost 1 base and 9 bases, there was a span of 16 bases. The CDR3 loop spans 16 amino acids. CDR1 is MNHEY and CDR2 is SMNVEV in the germline V gene (reference sequence). The CDR3 coding sequence is TGTGCCAGCAGTTTATTAACCGGGTTCTCGAGTTCACCCCTCCACTTT. It yields the protein CASSLLTGFSSSPLHF.

This clonotype has ten or more counts. This chain uses TRBV19 with TRBJ1-2; D remains ambiguous. CDR3 size: 13 residues. Trimming took off 7 bases at V and 4 bases at J, with 13 bases between the two ends. From germline, CDR1 is LNHDA and CDR2 SQIVND (reference sequence). The CDR3 spells CASTLDGFYGYTF. For the CDR3, the DNA is TGTGCCAGTACTTTGGACGGATTCTATGGCTACACCTTC. Full variable domain (remainder filled in from reference TRBV19 and TRBJ1-2): DGGITQSPKYLFRKEGQNVTLSCEQNLNHDAMYWYRQDPGQGLRLIYYSQIVNDFQKGDIAEGYSVSREKKESFPLTVTSAQKNPTAFYLCASTLDGFYGYTFGSGTRLTVV.

This clonotype was seen ten or more times. The chain is built from TRBV9 and TRBJ2-2; 9 nucleotides match TRBD1. Unmatched junction bases numbered 9, after V lost 4 bases and J lost 5 bases. CDR1 is SGDLS and CDR2 is YYNGEE in the germline V gene. CDR3 length: 16 residues. In DNA form, the CDR3 reads TGTGCCAGCAGCACGCGGGACAGGGTCATAACCGGGGAGCTGTTTTTT. Translation: CASSTRDRVITGELFF.

The sample holds many counts of this clonotype. J is TRBJ1-6 and V is TRBV12-3 or TRBV12-4; the D gene is possibly TRBD1 (5 bases). This CDR3 comprises 14 residues. The V end lost 3 bases, the J end lost 6 bases, and 9 bases lay between the germline ends. Here the CDR3 DNA reads TGTGCCAGCAGTTTTCAGGGCCTTAATTCACCCCTCCACTTT. As protein: CASSFQGLNSPLHF.

The chain links TRBV6-4 to TRBJ1-1; 7 bases align to TRBD1. The CDR3 loop spans 14 amino acids. After removal of 5 bases from V and 3 bases from J, the junction contained 6 bases not matched to a gene. The germline CDR1 and CDR2 sequences are MRHNA and SNTAGT. The CDR3 spells CASSSEGQHTEAFF. The CDR3 DNA reads as TGTGCCAGCAGTTCGGAGGGACAGCACACTGAAGCTTTCTTT.

This clonotype has more than one count but fewer than ten. V usage is TRBV18 and J usage is TRBJ2-7; 9 nucleotides agree with TRBD2. The CDR3 runs to 14 residues. Germline trimming cut 3 bases from V and 4 bases from J; bases unmatched to any gene: 4. Germline-derived CDR1 and CDR2 are KGHSH and LQKENI. In DNA, the CDR3 is TGTGCCAGCTCACCGGGACTAGCCGTGTACGAGCAGTACTTC. This encodes CASSPGLAVYEQYF.

This clonotype was seen at least ten times. The chain carries TRBV29-1 and TRBJ2-5, with 7 positions matching TRBD2. Germline values: CDR1 SQVTM, CDR2 ANQGSEA. The CDR3 is made up of 18 amino acids. The V and J ends lost 5 bases and 2 bases, in that order; junction bases with no gene match: 20. Here the CDR3 reads CSVSPLIRGGGEQETQYF. The CDR3 nucleotides are TGCAGCGTTTCCCCCCTCATCAGAGGCGGGGGAGAACAAGAGACCCAGTACTTC.